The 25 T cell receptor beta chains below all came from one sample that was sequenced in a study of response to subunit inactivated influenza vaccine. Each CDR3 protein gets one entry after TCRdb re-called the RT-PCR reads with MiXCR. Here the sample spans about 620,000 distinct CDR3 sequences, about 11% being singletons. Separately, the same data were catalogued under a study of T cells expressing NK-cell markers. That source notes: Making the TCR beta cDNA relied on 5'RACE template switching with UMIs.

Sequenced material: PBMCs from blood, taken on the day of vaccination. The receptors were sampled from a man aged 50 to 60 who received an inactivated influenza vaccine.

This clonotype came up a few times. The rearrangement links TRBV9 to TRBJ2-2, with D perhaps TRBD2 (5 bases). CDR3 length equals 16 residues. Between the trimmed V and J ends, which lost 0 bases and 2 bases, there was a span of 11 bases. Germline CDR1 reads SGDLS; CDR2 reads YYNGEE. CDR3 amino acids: CASSVVGDPNTGELFF. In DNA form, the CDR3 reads TGTGCCAGCAGCGTAGTCGGGGATCCAAACACCGGGGAGCTGTTTTTT.

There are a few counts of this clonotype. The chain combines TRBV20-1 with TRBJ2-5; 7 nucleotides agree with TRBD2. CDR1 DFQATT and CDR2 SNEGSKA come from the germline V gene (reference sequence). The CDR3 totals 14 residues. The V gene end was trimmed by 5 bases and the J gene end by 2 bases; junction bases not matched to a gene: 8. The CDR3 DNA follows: TGCAGTGCTCGCCCAGCGGGGAGGCAAGAGACCCAGTACTTC. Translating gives CSARPAGRQETQYF.

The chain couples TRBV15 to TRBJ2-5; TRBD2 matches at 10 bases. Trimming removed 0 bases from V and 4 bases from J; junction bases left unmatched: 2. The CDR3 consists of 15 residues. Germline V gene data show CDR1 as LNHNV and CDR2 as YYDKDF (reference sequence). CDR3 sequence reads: CATSRDKREGETQYF. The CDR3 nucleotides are TGTGCCACCAGCAGAGATAAGCGGGAGGGAGAGACCCAGTACTTC.

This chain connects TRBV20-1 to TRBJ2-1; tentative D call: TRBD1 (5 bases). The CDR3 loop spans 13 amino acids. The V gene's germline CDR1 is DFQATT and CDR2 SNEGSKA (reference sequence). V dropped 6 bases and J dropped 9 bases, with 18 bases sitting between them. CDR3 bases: TGCAGTGCCCCTCGAGGAGCACAGGTTGAGCAGTTCTTC. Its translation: CSAPRGAQVEQFF.

The CDR3 sequence: CASSLGLVSADETQYF. The CDR3 DNA reads as TGTGCCAGCAGCTTGGGACTAGTTTCGGCCGACGAGACCCAGTACTTC. The chain has TRBV5-5 and TRBJ2-5; D is possibly TRBD2 (6 bases). V gave up 0 bases and J gave up 5 bases, with 17 bases separating them. CDR1 and CDR2 from the germline V gene are SGHKS and YYEKEE (reference sequence). The CDR3 contains 16 residues.

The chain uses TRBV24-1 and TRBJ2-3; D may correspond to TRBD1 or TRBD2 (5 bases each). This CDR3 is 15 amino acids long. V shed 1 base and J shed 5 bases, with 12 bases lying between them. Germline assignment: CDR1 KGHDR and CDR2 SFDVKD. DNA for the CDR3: TGTGCCACCAGTGATTTTGGTGTTGGGGGAGATACGCAGTATTTT. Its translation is CATSDFGVGGDTQYF.

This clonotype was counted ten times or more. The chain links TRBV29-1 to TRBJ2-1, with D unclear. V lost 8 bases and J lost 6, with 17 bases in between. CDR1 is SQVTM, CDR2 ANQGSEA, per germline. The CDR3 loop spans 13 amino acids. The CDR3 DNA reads TGCAGCTTCGCGATTGGTCTTCGCAATGAGCAGTTCTTC. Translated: CSFAIGLRNEQFF.

CDR3 nucleotide sequence: TGTGCCTTCTGCAGCGCCGGACAGGGGGCTCATTGGGGCAATCAGCCCCAGCATTTT. Translation: CAFCSAGQGAHWGNQPQHF. The J gene is TRBJ1-5, the V gene TRBV2; the match to TRBD1 covers 11 bases. Germline V gene data show CDR1 as SNHLY and CDR2 as FYNNEI. The ends lost 11 bases at V and 2 bases at J; junction bases unmatched: 20. This CDR3 region has 19 residues.

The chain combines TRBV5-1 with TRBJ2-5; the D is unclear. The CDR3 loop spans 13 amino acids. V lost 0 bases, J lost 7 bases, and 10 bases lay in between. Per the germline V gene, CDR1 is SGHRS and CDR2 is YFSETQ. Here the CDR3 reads CASSLEQVGTQYF. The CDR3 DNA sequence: TGCGCCAGCAGCTTGGAGCAGGTCGGGACCCAGTACTTC.

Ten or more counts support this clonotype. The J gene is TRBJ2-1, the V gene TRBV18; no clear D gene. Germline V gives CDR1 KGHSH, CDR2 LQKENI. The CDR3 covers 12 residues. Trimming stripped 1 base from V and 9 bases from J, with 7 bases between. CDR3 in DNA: TGTGCCAGCTCACCACTATCCGGTGAGCAGTTCTTC. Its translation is CASSPLSGEQFF.

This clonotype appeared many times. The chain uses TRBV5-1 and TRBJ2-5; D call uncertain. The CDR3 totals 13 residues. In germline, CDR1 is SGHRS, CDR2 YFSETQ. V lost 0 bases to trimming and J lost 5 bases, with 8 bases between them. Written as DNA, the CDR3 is TGCGCCAGCAGCTTGGAGGCCAGCGAGACCCAGTACTTC. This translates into CASSLEASETQYF.

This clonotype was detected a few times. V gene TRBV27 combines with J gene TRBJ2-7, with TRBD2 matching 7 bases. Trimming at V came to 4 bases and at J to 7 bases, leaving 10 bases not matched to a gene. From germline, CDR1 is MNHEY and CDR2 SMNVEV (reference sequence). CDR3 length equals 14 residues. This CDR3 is CASSSSGRGGEQYF. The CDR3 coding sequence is TGTGCCAGCAGTTCCTCAGGGAGGGGTGGAGAGCAGTACTTC.

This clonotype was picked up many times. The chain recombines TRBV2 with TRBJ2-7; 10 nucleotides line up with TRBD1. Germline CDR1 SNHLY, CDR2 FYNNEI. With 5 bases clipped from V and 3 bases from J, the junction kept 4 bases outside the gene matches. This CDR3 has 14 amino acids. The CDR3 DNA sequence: TGTGCCAGCAGTTGGGACAGGGGCGACTACGAGCAGTACTTC. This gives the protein CASSWDRGDYEQYF.

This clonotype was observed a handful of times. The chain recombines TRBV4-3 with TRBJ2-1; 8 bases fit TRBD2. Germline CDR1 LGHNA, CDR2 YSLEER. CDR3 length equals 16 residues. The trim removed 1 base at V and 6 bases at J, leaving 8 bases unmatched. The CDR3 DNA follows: TGCGCCAGCAGCCAAGTCACCAGCGGGGGAACCAATGAGCAGTTCTTC. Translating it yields CASSQVTSGGTNEQFF.

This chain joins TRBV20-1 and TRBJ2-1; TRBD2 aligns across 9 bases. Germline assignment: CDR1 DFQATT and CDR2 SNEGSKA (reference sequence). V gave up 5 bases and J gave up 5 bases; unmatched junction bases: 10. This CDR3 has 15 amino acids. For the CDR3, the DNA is TGCAGTGCTCCCCCGGCGGGAGGGCCGGACAATGAGCAGTTCTTC. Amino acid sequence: CSAPPAGGPDNEQFF.

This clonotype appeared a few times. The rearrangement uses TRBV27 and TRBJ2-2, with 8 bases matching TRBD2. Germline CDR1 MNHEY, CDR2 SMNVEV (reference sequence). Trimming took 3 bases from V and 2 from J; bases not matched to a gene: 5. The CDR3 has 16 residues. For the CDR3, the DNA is TGTGCCAGCAGTTTTTCGGGACTAGAAAACACCGGGGAGCTGTTTTTT. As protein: CASSFSGLENTGELFF.

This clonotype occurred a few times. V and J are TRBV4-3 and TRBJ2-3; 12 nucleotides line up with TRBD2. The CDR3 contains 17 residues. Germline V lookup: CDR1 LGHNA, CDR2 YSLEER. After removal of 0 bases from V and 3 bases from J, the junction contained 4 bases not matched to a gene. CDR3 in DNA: TGCGCCAGCAGCCAAGATAATCTAGCGGGAGGGACAGATACGCAGTATTTT. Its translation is CASSQDNLAGGTDTQYF.

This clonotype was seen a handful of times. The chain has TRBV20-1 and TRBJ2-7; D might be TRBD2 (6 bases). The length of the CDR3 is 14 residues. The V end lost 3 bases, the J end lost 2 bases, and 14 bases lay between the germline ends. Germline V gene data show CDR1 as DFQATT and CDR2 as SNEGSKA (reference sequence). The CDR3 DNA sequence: TGCAGTGCTAGCAGCCCGGGCGGGACCTACGAGCAGTACTTC. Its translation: CSASSPGGTYEQYF.

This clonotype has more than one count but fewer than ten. CDR3 sequence reads: CSAFPGQGDYEQYF. In DNA, the CDR3 is TGCAGTGCCTTTCCGGGACAGGGGGACTACGAGCAGTACTTC. The V gene is TRBV20-1, the J gene TRBJ2-7; the match to TRBD1 covers 11 bases. V gave up 6 bases and J gave up 3 bases; unmatched junction bases: 7. The germline V gene has CDR1 DFQATT and CDR2 SNEGSKA (reference sequence). This CDR3 is 14 amino acids long.

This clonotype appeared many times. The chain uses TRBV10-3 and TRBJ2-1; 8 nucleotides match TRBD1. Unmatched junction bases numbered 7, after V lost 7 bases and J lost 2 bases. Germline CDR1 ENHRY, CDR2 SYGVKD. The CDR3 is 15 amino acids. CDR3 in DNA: TGTGCCATCAAGGACAGGGATATAACCTACAATGAGCAGTTCTTC. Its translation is CAIKDRDITYNEQFF.

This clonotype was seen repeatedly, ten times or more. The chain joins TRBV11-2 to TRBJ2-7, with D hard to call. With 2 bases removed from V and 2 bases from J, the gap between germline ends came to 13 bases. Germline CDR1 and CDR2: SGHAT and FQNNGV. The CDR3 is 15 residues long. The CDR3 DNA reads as TGTGCCAGCAGCTTATATCGGGCAGGTCCCTACGAGCAGTACTTC. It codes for CASSLYRAGPYEQYF.

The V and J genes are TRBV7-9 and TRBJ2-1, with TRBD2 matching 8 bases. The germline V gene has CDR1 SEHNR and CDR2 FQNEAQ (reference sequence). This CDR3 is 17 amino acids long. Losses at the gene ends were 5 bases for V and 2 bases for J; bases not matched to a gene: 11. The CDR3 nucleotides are TGTGCCAGCAGCGGGGGAGGGACTAGGGTCCCCTACAATGAGCAGTTCTTC. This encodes CASSGGGTRVPYNEQFF.

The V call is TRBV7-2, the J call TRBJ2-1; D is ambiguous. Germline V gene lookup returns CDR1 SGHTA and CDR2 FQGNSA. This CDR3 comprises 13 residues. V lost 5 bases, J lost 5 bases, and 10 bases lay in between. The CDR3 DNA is TGTGCCAGCAGCATCGGCTGGAACAATGAGCAGTTCTTC. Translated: CASSIGWNNEQFF.

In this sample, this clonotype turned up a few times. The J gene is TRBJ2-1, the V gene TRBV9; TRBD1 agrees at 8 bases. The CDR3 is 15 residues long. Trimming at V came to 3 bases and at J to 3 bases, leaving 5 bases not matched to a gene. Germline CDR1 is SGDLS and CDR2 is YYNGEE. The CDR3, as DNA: TGTGCCAGCAGCGAGACAGGGGACCTCTACAATGAGCAGTTCTTC. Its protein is CASSETGDLYNEQFF.

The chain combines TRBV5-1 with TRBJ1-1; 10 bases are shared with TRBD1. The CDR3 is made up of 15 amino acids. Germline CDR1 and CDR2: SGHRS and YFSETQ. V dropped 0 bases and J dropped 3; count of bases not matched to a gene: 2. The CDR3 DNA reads TGCGCCAGCAGCTTGGAGGGGACAGGGGACACTGAAGCTTTCTTT. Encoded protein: CASSLEGTGDTEAFF.